The 21 T cell receptor beta chains reported below all come from one sample, sequenced in a study of metastatic and nonmetastatic thyroid tumors. No treatment had been given to any patient before thyroid surgery. TCRdb re-called clones via MiXCR from the PCR reads. The table records tens of thousands of clones, approximately 22% of them present only once. Input material: blood. The source is a female donor with papillary thyroid cancer or a benign thyroid nodule (not recorded which). Some clones in this sample may be carry-over from other donors' samples.

At least ten counts were recorded for this clone. The chain joins TRBV19 to TRBJ2-2; 8 nucleotides align to TRBD1. Germline trimming cut 7 bases from V and 7 bases from J; bases unmatched to any gene: 8. Germline values: CDR1 LNHDA, CDR2 SQIVND (reference sequence). The CDR3 has 14 amino acids. This CDR3 reads CASNLQGAGGELFF. The CDR3 nucleotides are TGTGCCAGTAACCTTCAGGGGGCAGGCGGGGAGCTGTTTTTT.

At least ten counts were recorded for this clone. This sequence joins TRBV20-1 and TRBJ1-2; TRBD1 might be the D (5 bases). The CDR3 covers 13 residues. Trimming left V 5 bases short and J 5 bases short, with 15 bases between. From germline, CDR1 is DFQATT and CDR2 SNEGSKA (reference sequence). The CDR3 spells CSAYPGLGYGYTF. CDR3 DNA sequence: TGCAGTGCTTACCCGGGACTCGGATATGGCTACACCTTC.

This clone was recorded many times. Other DNA sequences from this sample encode an identical CDR3 as well. The gene calls are TRBV20-1 and TRBJ1-2; 11 nucleotides agree with TRBD1. The J segment lost 8 bases and the V segment lost 6 bases, leaving 11 bases of the junction unmatched. The V gene's germline CDR1 is DFQATT and CDR2 SNEGSKA (reference sequence). This CDR3 is built from 14 residues. CDR3 DNA: TGCAGTGCAATACTCGGACAGGGGGCGCAGGGCTACACCTTC. Translation gives CSAILGQGAQGYTF.

This clone was seen at least ten times. The chain recombines TRBV28 with TRBJ1-5, with TRBD1 matching 7 bases. Germline V gene lookup returns CDR1 MDHEN and CDR2 SYDVKM. J gave up 0 bases and V 6 bases, and 5 bases lay outside the gene matches. The CDR3 runs 15 residues. The CDR3 nucleotides read TGTGCCAGCAGGAGAAGGGGGCCTAGCAATCAGCCCCAGCATTTT. This codes for CASRRRGPSNQPQHF.

There are many counts of this clone. J is TRBJ2-7 and V is TRBV6-8; 8 bases are shared with TRBD2. CDR3 length: 17 residues. Germline loops: CDR1 MNHGY, CDR2 SAAAGT. The J segment lost 2 bases and the V segment lost 4 bases, leaving 13 bases of the junction unmatched. DNA for the CDR3: TGTGCCAGCAGTTCACCAGCGGGAGTAAATGTAACCTACGAGCAGTACTTC. This codes for CASSSPAGVNVTYEQYF.

Comment on this clone: One end of the junction varies from germline; a read error may be responsible. Here the CDR3 reads CAISSLQGGRGPTDTQYF. Here the CDR3 DNA reads TGTGCCATCAGTTCTCTCCAAGGTGGCAGGGGTCCCACAGATACGCAGTATTTT. The chain carries TRBV28 and TRBJ2-3; D might be TRBD1 (6 bases). Germline V gene lookup returns CDR1 MDHEN and CDR2 SYDVKM. The length of the CDR3 is 18 residues.

This clone was counted ten times or more. This rearrangement joins TRBV6-2 or TRBV6-3 to TRBJ2-5; 9 bases agree with TRBD2. The CDR3 totals 14 residues. Germline V gene sequence: CDR1 MNHEY, CDR2 SVGEGT. The junction had 7 bases not matched to a gene; V was cut back by 6 bases and J by 5 bases. This CDR3 reads CASRAAGGSETQYF. In DNA form, the CDR3 reads TGTGCCAGCAGGGCGGCGGGAGGGTCGGAGACCCAGTACTTC.

The table lists this clone with many counts. This rearrangement joins TRBV7-6 to TRBJ2-3; D unclear. The ends were cut back, 2 bases at V and 4 bases at J, with 4 bases in the middle. Germline V gene lookup returns CDR1 SGHVS and CDR2 FNYEAQ. This CDR3 has 12 amino acids. The CDR3 sequence is CASSLSPDTQYF. Here the CDR3 DNA reads TGTGCCAGCAGCTTATCCCCAGATACGCAGTATTTT.

This clone was seen many times. A much bigger clone sits one base away, suggesting this may be a read error. This rearrangement joins TRBV2 to TRBJ2-7; D unresolved. The germline V gene encodes CDR1 SNHLY and CDR2 FYNNEI. This CDR3 contains 12 residues. In DNA, the CDR3 is TGTGCCAGCAGTTGGGCAGCCTACGGGCAGTACTTC. This codes for CASSWAAYGQYF.

The chain employs TRBV5-1 and TRBJ2-7; TRBD2 matches at 7 bases. The germline CDR1 and CDR2 sequences are SGHRS and YFSETQ. The CDR3 is 17 residues long. The V segment lost 6 bases and the J segment 6 bases; nucleotides outside the gene matches: 21. The CDR3 loop is CASTFAPGLGQVGEQYF. The DNA of the CDR3 is TGCGCCAGCACCTTTGCCCCCGGACTAGGGCAGGTCGGCGAGCAGTACTTC.

At least ten counts were recorded for this clone. This chain links TRBV11-1 with TRBJ2-7; 8 nucleotides line up with TRBD1. The ends lost 5 bases at V and 3 bases at J; junction bases unmatched: 6. Germline V CDR1 and CDR2: SGHAT, FQDESV (reference sequence). CDR3 length: 14 amino acids. For the CDR3, the DNA is TGTGCCAGCAGCCCCCAGGGGGCTCTCTACGAGCAGTACTTC. It specifies CASSPQGALYEQYF.

In this sample, this clone turned up many times. This sequence joins TRBV12-3 or TRBV12-4 and TRBJ2-1, with D uncertain. The CDR3 is 16 amino acids. Trimming left V 5 bases short and J 0 bases short, with 14 bases between. The chain's CDR3 is CASSPQKAFSYNEQFF. The CDR3 DNA follows: TGTGCCAGCAGTCCCCAAAAGGCCTTCTCCTACAATGAGCAGTTCTTC.

This chain connects TRBV3-1 to TRBJ2-3, with D maybe TRBD1 (5 bases). Germline V gene sequence: CDR1 LGHDT, CDR2 YNNKEL (reference sequence). This CDR3 has 13 amino acids. Trimming took off 5 bases at V and 3 bases at J, with 9 bases between the two ends. The CDR3 DNA sequence: TGTGCCAGCAGCTACCAGGGAACAGATACGCAGTATTTT. As protein: CASSYQGTDTQYF.

This clone has ten or more counts. The chain has TRBV5-6 and TRBJ2-7; weak D call: TRBD2 (6 bases). Germline V CDR1 and CDR2: SGHDT, YYEEEE. There are 13 residues in the CDR3. V was trimmed by 2 bases and J by 1 base, leaving 7 bases between them. This chain's CDR3 is CASSFGTSYEQYF. In DNA, the CDR3 is TGTGCCAGCAGCTTCGGGACTTCCTACGAGCAGTACTTC.

At least ten counts were recorded for this clone. The chain is built from TRBV11-2 and TRBJ1-4, with 12 bases matching TRBD1. V dropped 5 bases and J dropped 8; count of bases not matched to a gene: 6. CDR3 length equals 15 residues. Germline V lookup: CDR1 SGHAT, CDR2 FQNNGV. CDR3 in DNA: TGTGCCAGCAGCCGGTGGGACAGGGGGCAAGAAAAACTGTTTTTT. It is translated as CASSRWDRGQEKLFF.

With respect to this clone: At one end the junction does not follow the germline gene, possibly because of a read error. V and J are TRBV12-3 or TRBV12-4 and TRBJ1-2; possibly TRBD1 for D (6 bases). CDR3 length: 13 residues. This chain's CDR3 is CSSSLVQGYGYTF. The CDR3 DNA sequence: TGTTCCAGCAGTTTGGTGCAGGGGTATGGCTACACCTTC.

This clone was seen repeatedly, ten times or more. This rearrangement joins TRBV3-1 to TRBJ1-2, with D maybe TRBD1 (6 bases). The CDR3 length is 14 residues. CDR1 is LGHDT and CDR2 is YNNKEL in the germline V gene (reference sequence). The germline V and J ends were trimmed by 3 bases and 4 bases, with 12 bases remaining between them. CDR3 sequence reads: CASSQNTGRYGYTF. Here the CDR3 DNA reads TGTGCCAGCAGCCAGAACACAGGGCGCTATGGCTACACCTTC.

As for this clone: A read error is possible here, since a much larger clone lies one base away. The chain has TRBV19 and TRBJ2-5, with a possible D match to TRBD2 (5 bases). Trimming removed 4 bases at V and 5 bases at J, with 14 bases between. This CDR3 comprises 14 residues. Germline-derived CDR1 and CDR2 are LNHDA and SQIVND (reference sequence). The CDR3 here is CASSNGVARETQYF. The CDR3 nucleotides read TGTGCCAGTAGTAACGGGGTGGCCCGGGAGACCCAGTACTTC.

This chain connects TRBV11-1 to TRBJ1-2; 7 bases align to TRBD1. The CDR3 runs 13 residues. V was clipped by 2 bases and J by 5 bases; unmatched bases: 2. Germline V gene lookup returns CDR1 SGHAT and CDR2 FQDESV (reference sequence). The CDR3 sequence is CASSLRGHYGYTF. In DNA, the CDR3 is TGTGCCAGCAGCTTAAGGGGGCATTATGGCTACACCTTC.

This clone was counted a few times. The chain combines TRBV4-2 with TRBJ2-3; 7 nucleotides align to TRBD2. The CDR3 totals 17 residues. V gave up 1 base and J gave up 8 bases; unmatched junction bases: 15. The germline V gene has CDR1 LGHNA and CDR2 YNFKEQ. The CDR3 loop is CASSQGRGGREEGTQYF. CDR3 nucleotides: TGTGCCAGCAGCCAAGGGCGTGGCGGGAGAGAGGAGGGTACGCAGTATTTT.

This clone appeared a few times. A much larger clonotype is one base distant, so this may be a read error. V gene TRBV5-1 combines with J gene TRBJ2-3; D is undetermined. This CDR3 is built from 14 residues. Germline V gives CDR1 SGHRS, CDR2 YFSETQ. The V end lost 2 bases, the J end lost 1 base, and 8 bases lay between the germline ends. The CDR3 DNA follows: TGCGCCAGCAGCTTTAGGTTACGCACAGATACGCAGTATTTT. It translates to CASSFRLRTDTQYF.